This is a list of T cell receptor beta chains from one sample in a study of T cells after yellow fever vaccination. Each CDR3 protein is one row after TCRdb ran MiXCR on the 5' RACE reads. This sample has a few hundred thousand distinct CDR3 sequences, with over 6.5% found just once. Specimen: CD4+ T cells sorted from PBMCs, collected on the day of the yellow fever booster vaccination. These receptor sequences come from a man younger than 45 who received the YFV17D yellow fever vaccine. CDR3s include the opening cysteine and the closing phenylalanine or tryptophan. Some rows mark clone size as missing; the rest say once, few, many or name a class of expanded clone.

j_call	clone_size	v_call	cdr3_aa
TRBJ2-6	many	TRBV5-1	CASSPGQTGANVLTF
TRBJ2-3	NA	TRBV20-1	CSARDSGANSDTQYF
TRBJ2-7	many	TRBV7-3	CASSLTSGQGAEQYF
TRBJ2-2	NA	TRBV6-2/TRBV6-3	CASSSAGTSGVANTGELFF
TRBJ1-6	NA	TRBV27	CASTVVGSPLHF
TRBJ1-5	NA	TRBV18	CASSPGYNQPQHF
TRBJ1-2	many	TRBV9	CASSVGTATFYGYTF
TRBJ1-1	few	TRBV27	CASSYEARTEAFF
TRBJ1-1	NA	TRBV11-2	CASSLGVIGTEAFF
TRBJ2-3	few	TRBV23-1	CASSPRLTSTDTQYF
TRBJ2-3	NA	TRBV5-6	CASSWLTDTQYF
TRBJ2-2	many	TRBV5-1	CASSLGTTGELFF
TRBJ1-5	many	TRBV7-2	CASSSVYQPQHF
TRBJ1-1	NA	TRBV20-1	CSAWWVDTEAFF
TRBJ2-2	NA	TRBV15	CATSRGSGTGTGGELFF
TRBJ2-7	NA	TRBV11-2	CASSSRQGGTSGSSEQYF
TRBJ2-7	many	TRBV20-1	CSASLALGGYEQYF
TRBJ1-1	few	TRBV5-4	CASSAQGATEAFF
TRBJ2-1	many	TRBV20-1	CSARKTYNEQFF
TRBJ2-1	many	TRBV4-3	CASSRREGRDNEQFF
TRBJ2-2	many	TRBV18	CASSTYTGGNTGELFF
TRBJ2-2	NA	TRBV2	CASSEDRPESGELFF
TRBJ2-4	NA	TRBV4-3	CASSQGHKNIQYF
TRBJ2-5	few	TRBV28	CASRVRAETQYF
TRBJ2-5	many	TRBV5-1	CASSLGPAGQETQYF
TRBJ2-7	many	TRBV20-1	CSARDPTYEQYF
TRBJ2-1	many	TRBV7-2	CASRFQGSVTYNEQFF
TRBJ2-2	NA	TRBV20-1	CSARFLQQGPGTGELFF
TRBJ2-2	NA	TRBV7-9	CANSYGYTGELFF
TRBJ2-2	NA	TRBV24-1	CATSQGSPGELFF
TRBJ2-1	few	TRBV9	CASSGAGGPAEQFF
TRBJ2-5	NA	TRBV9	CASSDGTAKGETQYF
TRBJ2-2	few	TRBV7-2	CASSPSPRSYPGELFF
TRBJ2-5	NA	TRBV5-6	CASTSSPRQGDQTQYF
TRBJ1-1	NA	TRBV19	CASKNRGNTEAFF
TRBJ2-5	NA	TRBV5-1	CASSPSPSDRGKQETQYF
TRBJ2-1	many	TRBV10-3	CAISERLAVGDEQFF
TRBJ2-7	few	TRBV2	CASTPMVGEQYF
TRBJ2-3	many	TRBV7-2	CASSNGLAGGGDTQYF
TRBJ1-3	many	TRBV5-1	CASSLVGRGSSGNTIYF
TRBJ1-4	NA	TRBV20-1	CSARDPTNEKLFF
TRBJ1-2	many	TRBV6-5	CASRMTGDGYTF
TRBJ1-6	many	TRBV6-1	CASRDTENSPLHF
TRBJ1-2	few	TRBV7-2	CASSTRAGAGGYTF
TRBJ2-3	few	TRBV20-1	CSARSSLAGDQDTQYF
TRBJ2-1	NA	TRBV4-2	CASSPELLCSYNEQFF
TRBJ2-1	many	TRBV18	CASSPLGTGIGFF
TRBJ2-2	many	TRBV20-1	CSASGVRAGELFF
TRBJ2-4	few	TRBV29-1	CSVNSRTNNIQYF
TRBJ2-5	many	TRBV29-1	CSGGTGGGQTQYF
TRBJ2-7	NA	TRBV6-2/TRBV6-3	CASTDRTSGTYEQYF
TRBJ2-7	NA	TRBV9	CASSPGTANFYEQYF
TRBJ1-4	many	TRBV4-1	CASSPFYRGTNEKLFF
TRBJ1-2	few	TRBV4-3	CASSQVGQGYYGYTF
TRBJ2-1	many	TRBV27	CASSFGLVWGVDNEQFF
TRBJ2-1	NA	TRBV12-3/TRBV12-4	CASSFHRTDLTSGSRNEQFF
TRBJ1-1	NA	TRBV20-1	CSARDQAGKNTEAFF